These T cell receptor beta chains were read from a single sample in a study of blood T cell repertoires in COVID-19. Libraries were prepared by immunoSEQ multiplex PCR; TCRdb keeps only in-frame clonotypes and omits some of them. The table records a few hundred thousand clones, roughly 89% of them present only once. Source material: peripheral blood. The receptors shown here come from a man aged 25 to 45 with acute or convalescent COVID-19. Both conserved end residues are part of each CDR3. The D gene is left open where the match is weak. Clone size is given for some rows only: seen once, a few or many times, or a class if the clone is expanded.

J gene	clone size	V gene	D gene	CDR3 DNA	CDR3 protein
TRBJ1-6	NA	TRBV28	TRBD1	TGTGCCAGCCAGGGGACAGGGTTGGAATCACCCCTCCACTTT	CASQGTGLESPLHF
TRBJ2-5	NA	TRBV30	TRBD1	TGTGCCTGGAACCTACAGGGGGCTGAGACCCAGTACTTC	CAWNLQGAETQYF
TRBJ1-3	NA	TRBV19	NA	TGTGCCAGTAATCCGGACTACTCTGGAAACACCATATATTTT	CASNPDYSGNTIYF
TRBJ2-3	NA	TRBV4-1	NA	TGCGCCAGCAGCCAGTACCCCACGGGGAGCACAGATACGCAGTATTTT	CASSQYPTGSTDTQYF
TRBJ2-5	once	TRBV28	NA	TGTGCCAGCAGTACCTACAGAGAACGAGAGACCCAGTACTTC	CASSTYRERETQYF
TRBJ2-7	few	TRBV7-2	NA	TGTGCCAGCAGCTTCGATTACAGTTCCTACGAGCAGTACTTC	CASSFDYSSYEQYF
TRBJ2-5	NA	TRBV4-1	NA	TGCGCCAGCAGCCAATTACCAGGGAGGGAGACCCAGTACTTC	CASSQLPGRETQYF
TRBJ2-2	NA	TRBV11-2	TRBD2	TGTGCCAGCAGCAGTAGCGGGGGCGCGGGGAACGGGGAGCTGTTTTTT	CASSSSGGAGNGELFF
TRBJ1-5	NA	TRBV5-1	NA	TGCGCCAGCAGCGCCCAACAGGGAGATAGCAATCAGCCCCAGCATTTT	CASSAQQGDSNQPQHF
TRBJ2-7	NA	TRBV27	TRBD2	TGTGCCAGCAGGTTCACTAGCGGGCTTTCCTACGAGCAGTACTTC	CASRFTSGLSYEQYF
TRBJ1-1	NA	TRBV28	TRBD1	TGTGCCAGCACCAACGACAGGGTTTGGACTGAAGCTTTCTTT	CASTNDRVWTEAFF
TRBJ1-1	NA	TRBV18	NA	TGTGCCAGCTCCGCGGGGAGGGGCACTGAAGCTTTCTTT	CASSAGRGTEAFF
TRBJ2-7	NA	TRBV7-9	NA	TGTGCCAGCAGCCTTACAGGGACCTACGAGCAGTACTTC	CASSLTGTYEQYF
TRBJ1-1	NA	TRBV28	TRBD1	TGTGCCAGCATTCCGGGACAGGGACTTAAAGCTTTCTTT	CASIPGQGLKAFF
TRBJ1-3	NA	TRBV30	NA	TGTGCCTGGAATACAGGGTCTGGAAACACCATATATTTT	CAWNTGSGNTIYF
TRBJ1-2	NA	TRBV7-9	NA	TGTGCCAGCAGCCCAGGGGACACGGTCTATGGCTACACCTTC	CASSPGDTVYGYTF
TRBJ2-7	once	TRBV4-1	TRBD2	TGCGCCAGCAGCCAGACCCTAGCGGGAGAGTACTACGAGCAGTACTTC	CASSQTLAGEYYEQYF
TRBJ2-1	NA	TRBV2	NA	TGTGCCAAACAAAGGAGCTCCTACAATGAGCAGTTCTTC	CAKQRSSYNEQFF